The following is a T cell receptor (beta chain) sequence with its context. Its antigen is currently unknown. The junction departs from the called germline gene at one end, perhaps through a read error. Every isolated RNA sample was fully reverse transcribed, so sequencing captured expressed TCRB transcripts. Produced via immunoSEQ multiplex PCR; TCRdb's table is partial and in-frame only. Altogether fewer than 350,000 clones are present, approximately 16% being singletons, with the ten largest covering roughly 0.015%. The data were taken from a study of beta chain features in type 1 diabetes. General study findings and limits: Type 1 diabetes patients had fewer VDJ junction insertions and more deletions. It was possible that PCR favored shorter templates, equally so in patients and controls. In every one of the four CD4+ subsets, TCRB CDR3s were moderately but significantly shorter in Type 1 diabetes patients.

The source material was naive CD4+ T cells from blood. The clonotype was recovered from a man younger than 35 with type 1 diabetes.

The CDR3, as DNA: TGTGCCAGCAACCCGGGACAGGGAGACAATAAGCAGTTCTTC. It is translated as CASNPGQGDNKQFF. The chain combines TRBV25-1 with TRBJ2-1; 9 nucleotides agree with TRBD1. CDR3 length: 14 residues. Germline CDR1 and CDR2: MGHDK and SYGVNS.